These 13 T cell receptor beta chains originate from one sample sequenced in a study of T cell responses to AZD1222 COVID-19 vaccine. The data were produced by immunoSEQ multiplex PCR, yet TCRdb's version contains in-frame clones alone and is incomplete. Of around 110,000 clones in the sample, approximately 85% were seen once. This material consisted of peripheral blood, taken on day 0 of MenACWY control vaccination. These receptors were obtained from an adult in good health.

This clone was counted a few times. The V call is TRBV7-2, the J call TRBJ1-1; D gene ambiguous. Trimming removed 5 bases at V and 1 base at J, with 11 bases between. This CDR3 is built from 14 residues. Germline CDR1 and CDR2: SGHTA and FQGNSA. CDR3 region: CASSPRHGNTEAFF. CDR3 DNA sequence: TGTGCCAGCAGCCCGAGGCACGGGAACACTGAAGCTTTCTTT.

V is TRBV5-5 and J is TRBJ2-1; 8 bases line up with TRBD2. Germline assignment: CDR1 SGHKS and CDR2 YYEKEE (reference sequence). This CDR3 region has 15 residues. Trimming at V came to 4 bases and at J to 2 bases, leaving 5 bases not matched to a gene. The CDR3 spells CASSLTGLAYNEQFF. In DNA, the CDR3 is TGTGCCAGCAGCCTGACGGGACTAGCCTACAATGAGCAGTTCTTC.

This clone was recorded only once. The DNA for the CDR3 is TGTGCCAGCTCTGAGAGGACTGACCCCTATGGCTACACCTTC. Its protein is CASSERTDPYGYTF. The chain couples TRBV18 to TRBJ1-2, with unresolved D. V was trimmed by 6 bases and J by 4 bases, leaving 15 bases between them. The CDR3 runs to 14 residues. The germline CDR1 and CDR2 sequences are KGHSH and LQKENI.

The CDR3 region is CATSRSSSYEQYF. CDR3 coding DNA: TGTGCCACCAGCCGCTCCAGCTCCTACGAGCAGTACTTC. The chain carries TRBV24-1 and TRBJ2-7, with D unclear. CDR3 length: 13 amino acids. Germline V gene sequence: CDR1 KGHDR, CDR2 SFDVKD. V was clipped by 7 bases and J by 0 bases, with 9 bases between them.

The chain is built from TRBV19 and TRBJ1-1; tentatively, D is TRBD1 (5 bases). Per the germline V gene, CDR1 is LNHDA and CDR2 is SQIVND (reference sequence). V lost 5 bases and J lost 4, with 11 bases in between. The CDR3 sequence is 13 residues long. The CDR3 protein is CASSSTGGTEAFF. CDR3 nucleotides: TGTGCCAGTAGTTCGACGGGGGGCACTGAAGCTTTCTTT.

For this clone: The sample holds other DNA sequences that translate to the same CDR3. V usage is TRBV6-2 or TRBV6-3 and J usage is TRBJ2-5; 8 positions match TRBD1. The CDR3 is made up of 14 amino acids. The ends lost 2 bases at V and 5 bases at J; junction bases unmatched: 4. CDR1 MNHEY and CDR2 SVGEGT come from the germline V gene. The CDR3 DNA reads TGTGCCAGCAGTTACCTGACAGGGGAGGAGACCCAGTACTTC. It codes for CASSYLTGEETQYF.

The gene calls are TRBV7-9 and TRBJ1-3; no reliable D call. V lost 0 bases and J lost 0, with 12 bases in between. The CDR3 consists of 17 residues. Per germline, CDR1 SEHNR and CDR2 FQNEAQ (reference sequence). This CDR3 is CASSLAMLTNSGNTIYF. The DNA of the CDR3 is TGTGCCAGCAGCTTAGCGATGTTGACTAACTCTGGAAACACCATATATTTT.

This clone turned up a few times. V gene TRBV4-3 combines with J gene TRBJ2-7, with a weak D call TRBD1 (5 bases). This CDR3 has 15 amino acids. The germline V and J ends were trimmed by 1 base and 0 bases, with 10 bases remaining between them. CDR1 is LGHNA and CDR2 is YSLEER in the germline V gene. The CDR3 spells CASSQVWGASYEQYF. The CDR3 DNA follows: TGCGCCAGCAGCCAAGTTTGGGGCGCCTCCTACGAGCAGTACTTC.

This clone was seen just once. The genes are TRBV9 and TRBJ2-5; D ambiguous. V was shortened by 0 bases and J by 0 bases, with 6 bases between the two germline ends. The CDR3 is 14 amino acids. Per the germline V gene, CDR1 is SGDLS and CDR2 is YYNGEE. CDR3 loop: CASSVAPDQETQYF. DNA of the CDR3: TGTGCCAGCAGCGTAGCGCCCGACCAAGAGACCCAGTACTTC.

Sample share makes this clone medium-sized. The J gene is TRBJ2-7, the V gene TRBV5-4; a weak D match, TRBD1 (6 bases). Germline-derived CDR1 and CDR2 are SGHNT and YYREEE (reference sequence). V lost 0 bases, J lost 4 bases, and 11 bases lay in between. The CDR3 runs 14 residues. The CDR3 protein is CASSLGTGPYEQYF. The CDR3 bases are TGTGCCAGCAGCTTGGGCACAGGGCCTTACGAGCAGTACTTC.

The rearrangement links TRBV19 to TRBJ1-1; D gene uncertain. The CDR3 has 13 residues. The V gene lost 8 bases and the J gene lost 0 bases, with 10 bases spanning the gap. From germline, CDR1 is LNHDA and CDR2 SQIVND (reference sequence). The CDR3 spells CASQVRMNTEAFF. The CDR3 region has the DNA TGTGCCAGTCAGGTCCGTATGAACACTGAAGCTTTCTTT. Combining the CDR3 with reference TRBV19 and TRBJ1-1 gives the whole variable domain DGGITQSPKYLFRKEGQNVTLSCEQNLNHDAMYWYRQDPGQGLRLIYYSQIVNDFQKGDIAEGYSVSREKKESFPLTVTSAQKNPTAFYLCASQVRMNTEAFFGQGTRLTVV.

In its sample, this clone was seen once. The J gene is TRBJ1-1, the V gene TRBV5-1; D might be TRBD1 (6 bases). The germline V gene encodes CDR1 SGHRS and CDR2 YFSETQ. This CDR3 has 17 amino acids. V was trimmed by 4 bases and J by 0 bases, leaving 19 bases between them. Written as DNA, the CDR3 is TGCGCCAGCAGCCACCCACGGGACAACGTGGTGAACACTGAAGCTTTCTTT. Amino acid sequence: CASSHPRDNVVNTEAFF.

The chain has TRBV28 and TRBJ1-2; 10 nucleotides agree with TRBD1. CDR3 length: 16 residues. In germline, CDR1 is MDHEN, CDR2 SYDVKM. The V and J ends lost 6 bases and 2 bases, in that order; junction bases with no gene match: 9. In nucleotides, the CDR3 is TGTGCCAGCAGCCCGACAGGGGGCTTAGGAAACTATGGCTACACCTTC. It specifies CASSPTGGLGNYGYTF.